Listed here is a single TCR beta chain. Authors' data handling: How many nucleated cells were present was estimated from reference gene primer amplification. TCRdb keeps only in-frame clones here, not all; method: immunoSEQ multiplex PCR. V, J and clone size derive from that table, while D and trimming were established from the DNA sequence. Seen here are about 210,000 clones, roughly 82% observed once, and the top ten hold roughly a tenth. The data are from a study of blood T cell repertoires in COVID-19. Study-wide context: COVID-19 samples collected from the United States, Italy and Spain covered acute and convalescent phases.

Specimen: peripheral blood. This clonotype was obtained from a man aged 45-65 years with active or convalescent COVID-19.

The CDR3 nucleotides read TGTGCCAGCAGATCTTACCCGACTAGCGGTTCGTTAGAGCAGTACTTC. Translating it yields CASRSYPTSGSLEQYF. This chain joins TRBV7-2 and TRBJ2-7, with TRBD2 identical over 9 bases. The germline CDR1 and CDR2 sequences are SGHTA and FQGNSA. This CDR3 spans 16 amino acids. J lost 7 bases, V lost 6 bases, and 16 bases had no gene match.